These 26 T cell receptor beta chains were sequenced from one sample in a study of T cell changes during pregnancy in multiple sclerosis. The repertoire was sequenced with immunoSEQ multiplex PCR; TCRdb's copy has only in-frame clones and lacks some. The sample shows tens of thousands of clones, 85% to 90% of them seen only once. Sequences were derived from CD4+ T cells from peripheral blood mononuclear cells, sampled in the first trimester of pregnancy. Receptors were obtained from a female donor with multiple sclerosis, enrolled in a pregnancy study.

J is TRBJ1-5 and V is TRBV6-6; D gene uncertain. CDR3 length equals 13 residues. The V and J ends lost 2 bases and 5 bases respectively, with 7 bases between them. The V gene's germline CDR1 is MNHNY and CDR2 SVGAGI (reference sequence). The CDR3 here is CASSYGEDQPQHF. CDR3 sequence (DNA): TGTGCCAGCAGTTACGGGGAGGATCAGCCCCAGCATTTT.

The J gene is TRBJ2-7, the V gene TRBV4-3, with a weak D call TRBD2 (6 bases). V shed 0 bases and J shed 2 bases, with 20 bases lying between them. The germline V gene has CDR1 LGHNA and CDR2 YSLEER. CDR3 length: 18 amino acids. The CDR3 loop reads CASSQDVDGRTLTYEQYF. The CDR3 coding sequence is TGCGCCAGCAGCCAAGATGTAGATGGGAGGACCCTCACCTACGAGCAGTACTTC.

The rearrangement joins TRBV5-1 to TRBJ1-1; TRBD1 aligns across 7 bases. Trimming took 6 bases from V and 5 from J; bases not matched to a gene: 10. CDR1 SGHRS and CDR2 YFSETQ come from the germline V gene. This CDR3 is built from 14 residues. The CDR3 sequence: CASTDRVGQTEAFF. In DNA, the CDR3 is TGCGCCAGCACTGACAGGGTGGGTCAGACTGAAGCTTTCTTT.

The genes are TRBV30 and TRBJ1-5; D may be TRBD1 (5 bases). The CDR3 has 13 amino acids. V gave up 7 bases and J gave up 5 bases, with 15 bases separating them. Germline V gene data show CDR1 as GTSNPN and CDR2 as SVGIG (reference sequence). CDR3 bases: TGTGCCTTTAAGGGAGGGGTTGATCAGCCCCAGCATTTT. Its translation is CAFKGGVDQPQHF.

The V call is TRBV28, the J call TRBJ1-4, with D perhaps TRBD1 (6 bases). V was shortened by 2 bases and J by 4 bases, with 14 bases between the two germline ends. The germline CDR1 and CDR2 sequences are MDHEN and SYDVKM. The CDR3 runs to 16 residues. The CDR3 bases are TGTGCCAGCAGTTTACTCAAACAGGGCCTTAATGAAAAACTGTTTTTT. Amino acid sequence: CASSLLKQGLNEKLFF.

V and J are TRBV27 and TRBJ1-1, with 8 positions matching TRBD1. The trim removed 5 bases at V and 0 bases at J, leaving 5 bases unmatched. CDR1 is MNHEY, CDR2 SMNVEV, per germline (reference sequence). The CDR3 is made up of 15 amino acids. The CDR3 nucleotides read TGTGCCAGCAGTCCAGGGACAGGTTTGAACACTGAAGCTTTCTTT. It yields the protein CASSPGTGLNTEAFF.

The chain employs TRBV5-1 and TRBJ2-7; 9 nucleotides line up with TRBD1. The germline CDR1 and CDR2 sequences are SGHRS and YFSETQ. The CDR3 length is 14 residues. Trimming at V came to 4 bases and at J to 3 bases, leaving 5 bases not matched to a gene. The CDR3 DNA sequence: TGCGCCAGCAGCCCGGGGACAGGGCTCTACGAGCAGTACTTC. Amino acid sequence: CASSPGTGLYEQYF.

The sample holds a few counts of this clone. The chain has TRBV28 and TRBJ2-3, with 8 bases aligning to TRBD2. CDR1 and CDR2 (germline): MDHEN, SYDVKM. This CDR3 is 16 amino acids long. The V gene end was trimmed by 4 bases and the J gene end by 6 bases; junction bases not matched to a gene: 12. CDR3 in amino acids: CASSSSGAGEHDTQYF. The CDR3 region has the DNA TGTGCCAGCAGTTCCAGTGGAGCGGGAGAACATGATACGCAGTATTTT.

The chain employs TRBV2 and TRBJ2-2, with 10 nucleotides matching TRBD1. The CDR3 loop spans 15 amino acids. CDR1 SNHLY and CDR2 FYNNEI come from the germline V gene. The ends lost 6 bases at V and 7 bases at J; junction bases unmatched: 8. CDR3 sequence (DNA): TGTGCCAGCAGACAGGACAGGGGGGTAGGCGGGGAGCTGTTTTTT. It encodes CASRQDRGVGGELFF.

The V call is TRBV5-6, the J call TRBJ2-3; TRBD2 aligns across 8 bases. The CDR3 is made up of 16 amino acids. From germline, CDR1 is SGHDT and CDR2 YYEEEE. Losses at the gene ends were 4 bases for V and 1 base for J; bases not matched to a gene: 8. The CDR3 loop reads CASSEWTSFGTDTQYF. The CDR3 region has the DNA TGTGCCAGCAGCGAATGGACTAGCTTTGGCACAGATACGCAGTATTTT.

Only one count was recorded for this clone. The chain employs TRBV7-9 and TRBJ1-3, with 8 bases lining up with TRBD1. The CDR3 contains 17 residues. In germline, CDR1 is SEHNR, CDR2 FQNEAQ (reference sequence). V was clipped by 5 bases and J by 4 bases; unmatched bases: 13. The CDR3 DNA reads TGTGCCAGCAGCCCTGGACAGGGAGGTCAACTGGGAAACACCATATATTTT. Its protein is CASSPGQGGQLGNTIYF.

The CDR3 loop reads CAISEGTSIAYNEQFF. DNA for the CDR3: TGTGCCATCAGTGAAGGGACTAGTATAGCCTACAATGAGCAGTTCTTC. The V gene is TRBV10-3, the J gene TRBJ2-1; 8 nucleotides agree with TRBD2. CDR3 length equals 16 residues. Germline assignment: CDR1 ENHRY and CDR2 SYGVKD. Losses at the gene ends were 3 bases for V and 2 bases for J; bases not matched to a gene: 6.

V and J are TRBV6-4 and TRBJ2-1, with a possible D match to TRBD2 (5 bases). CDR1 and CDR2 from the germline V gene are MRHNA and SNTAGT. Trimming removed 3 bases at V and 2 bases at J, with 8 bases between. The CDR3 consists of 14 residues. For the CDR3, the DNA is TGTGCCAGCAGTGAAGAGGGAGCCTACAATGAGCAGTTCTTC. Translated, it gives CASSEEGAYNEQFF.

The J gene is TRBJ2-5, the V gene TRBV25-1; D is undetermined. Trimming shortened V by 4 bases and J by 2 bases, and 11 bases separated the two germline ends. There are 14 residues in the CDR3. Germline CDR1 MGHDK, CDR2 SYGVNS. CDR3 sequence: CASSVSGGQETQYF. The CDR3 region has the DNA TGTGCCAGCAGTGTTTCGGGTGGACAAGAGACCCAGTACTTC.

The chain couples TRBV6-4 to TRBJ2-3; 10 bases agree with TRBD1. Trimming at V came to 0 bases and at J to 10 bases, leaving 1 base not matched to a gene. This CDR3 has 13 residues. Germline lookup yields CDR1 MRHNA and CDR2 SNTAGT. CDR3 sequence (DNA): TGTGCCAGCAGTGACTCAGGGACAGGGGCGCAGTATTTT. It specifies CASSDSGTGAQYF.

CDR3 sequence (DNA): TGTGCCAGCAGTGATCCAGGGCGGAAACAAGAGACCCAGTACTTC. It specifies CASSDPGRKQETQYF. This sequence joins TRBV6-1 and TRBJ2-5, with D perhaps TRBD1 (5 bases). Looked up from germline, CDR1 is MNHNS and CDR2 is SASEGT. This CDR3 has 15 residues. V lost 3 bases to trimming and J lost 2 bases, with 13 bases between them.

The chain is built from TRBV6-6 and TRBJ2-7; the match to TRBD1 covers 8 bases. The trim removed 3 bases at V and 4 bases at J, leaving 8 bases unmatched. Germline lookup yields CDR1 MNHNY and CDR2 SVGAGI (reference sequence). The CDR3 is made up of 15 amino acids. CDR3 region: CASSYQGALGYEQYF. CDR3 in DNA: TGTGCCAGCAGTTATCAGGGGGCTTTAGGGTACGAGCAGTACTTC.

V and J are TRBV16 and TRBJ1-1; no clear D gene. The CDR3 totals 14 residues. The V and J ends lost 0 bases and 4 bases respectively, with 9 bases between them. Germline-derived CDR1 and CDR2 are KGHSY and FQNENV. The CDR3 here is CASSQSESFTEAFF. In DNA form, the CDR3 reads TGTGCCAGCAGCCAATCCGAGTCTTTCACTGAAGCTTTCTTT.

This rearrangement joins TRBV5-4 to TRBJ2-2; D remains ambiguous. Between the trimmed V and J ends, which lost 7 bases and 3 bases, there was a span of 10 bases. The CDR3 covers 13 residues. The germline V gene has CDR1 SGHNT and CDR2 YYREEE (reference sequence). The CDR3 here is CASERRDTGELFF. The CDR3, as DNA: TGTGCCAGCGAAAGACGGGACACCGGGGAGCTGTTTTTT.

This clone was seen at least ten times. The rearrangement joins TRBV4-1 to TRBJ2-2; 7 bases line up with TRBD1. The V gene end was trimmed by 2 bases and the J gene end by 3 bases; junction bases not matched to a gene: 12. CDR3 length equals 18 residues. Germline-derived CDR1 and CDR2 are MGHRA and YSYEKL. The CDR3 coding sequence is TGCGCCAGCAGCCAATTAGTTACGAGGGGGCAGGACACCGGGGAGCTGTTTTTT. Translation gives CASSQLVTRGQDTGELFF.

This chain joins TRBV9 and TRBJ1-4, with TRBD1 identical over 8 bases. Germline V gene sequence: CDR1 SGDLS, CDR2 YYNGEE. The CDR3 runs to 13 residues. The V gene end was trimmed by 0 bases and the J gene end by 8 bases; junction bases not matched to a gene: 0. This chain's CDR3 is CASSVGDREKLFF. In nucleotides, the CDR3 is TGTGCCAGCAGCGTAGGGGACAGGGAAAAACTGTTTTTT.

The rearrangement uses TRBV19 and TRBJ2-7; 10 nucleotides align to TRBD1. Germline V gene data show CDR1 as LNHDA and CDR2 as SQIVND (reference sequence). J lost 5 bases, V lost 5 bases, and 9 bases had no gene match. CDR3 size: 15 residues. The CDR3, as DNA: TGTGCCAGTAGTGAAGGACAGGGGGTGTCTGACGAGCAGTACTTC. Its protein is CASSEGQGVSDEQYF.

The CDR3 bases are TGCGCCAGCAGCTTGGCCGGGACAGGAGGATTATTGGACACTGAAGCTTTCTTT. Translation: CASSLAGTGGLLDTEAFF. The rearrangement joins TRBV5-1 to TRBJ1-1, with 8 bases that match TRBD1. This CDR3 is built from 18 residues. The germline V gene has CDR1 SGHRS and CDR2 YFSETQ. The V segment lost 0 bases and the J segment 3 bases; nucleotides outside the gene matches: 13.

CDR3 sequence reads: CASREHRVGNEKLFF. The CDR3 DNA reads TGTGCCAGCAGAGAACACAGGGTTGGGAATGAAAAACTGTTTTTT. The genes are TRBV7-9 and TRBJ1-4; possibly TRBD1 for D (6 bases). This CDR3 comprises 15 residues. Germline values: CDR1 SEHNR, CDR2 FQNEAQ (reference sequence). V lost 6 bases to trimming and J lost 5 bases, with 16 bases between them.

J is TRBJ2-7 and V is TRBV6-1; 9 nucleotides line up with TRBD2. Looked up from germline, CDR1 is MNHNS and CDR2 is SASEGT. The CDR3 loop spans 15 amino acids. J lost 2 bases, V lost 6 bases, and 8 bases had no gene match. CDR3 bases: TGTGCCAGCAGGGCTCTTAGCGGGAGCACCTACGAGCAGTACTTC. This encodes CASRALSGSTYEQYF.

The V and J genes are TRBV14 and TRBJ2-4; D is unclear. The germline V and J ends were trimmed by 0 bases and 0 bases, with 9 bases remaining between them. The CDR3 loop spans 16 amino acids. The V gene's germline CDR1 is SGHDN and CDR2 FVKESK. Here the CDR3 reads CASSQDNRRAKNIQYF. The CDR3 DNA reads as TGTGCCAGCAGCCAAGATAATCGCAGAGCCAAAAACATTCAGTACTTC.